These 21 T cell receptor beta chains originate from one sample sequenced in a study of Ad26.COV2.S vaccination and SARS-CoV-2 variants. Libraries were prepared by immunoSEQ multiplex PCR; TCRdb keeps only in-frame clonotypes and omits some of them. The table lists some 500,000 clones, approximately 92% of them singletons. Regarding treatment: 15 to 20 received Ad26.COV2.S at low or high dose, single or two shots; 5 received placebo; per-sample allocation not given. At day 63 after the first vaccine or placebo injection, samples were drawn. Material: peripheral blood, obtained in a trial of Ad26.COV2.S vaccine versus placebo. These TCRs come from a person between 18 and 65 years old who received the Ad26.COV2.S COVID-19 vaccine or a placebo.

The chain recombines TRBV7-8 with TRBJ2-1; D not resolved. CDR1 is SGHVS and CDR2 is FQNEAQ in the germline V gene. V was shortened by 2 bases and J by 8 bases, with 13 bases between the two germline ends. The length of the CDR3 is 14 residues. The DNA for the CDR3 is TGTGCCAGCAGCTTATTCCGGCCGGGCCATGAGCAGTTCTTC. As protein: CASSLFRPGHEQFF.

The sample holds one count of this clone. V and J are TRBV3-1 (or the pseudogene TRBV3-2) and TRBJ2-2, with D uncertain. This CDR3 spans 13 amino acids. The germline CDR1 and CDR2 sequences are LGHDT and YNNKEL (reference sequence). Trimming left V 3 bases short and J 8 bases short, with 10 bases between. The DNA of the CDR3 is TGTGCCAGCAGCCAGATCATTAGGGGGGAGCTGTTTTTT. The encoded protein is CASSQIIRGELFF.

The chain employs TRBV6-2 or TRBV6-3 and TRBJ1-5, with 8 positions matching TRBD1. Trimming removed 2 bases from V and 3 bases from J; junction bases left unmatched: 12. The CDR3 consists of 18 residues. The germline CDR1 and CDR2 sequences are MNHEY and SVGEGT. The CDR3 DNA reads as TGTGCCAGCAGTTACCCTCAGACGGACAGGGCTGACAATCAGCCCCAGCATTTT. Its translation is CASSYPQTDRADNQPQHF.

V gene TRBV2 combines with J gene TRBJ2-4; D gene unclear. Trimming took 6 bases from V and 5 from J, leaving 14 bases between them. The CDR3 has 14 amino acids. The germline gives CDR1 SNHLY, CDR2 FYNNEI. The CDR3 bases are TGTGCCAGCAGGAAGAGCCAGCGCCAAAACATTCAGTACTTC. Translating it yields CASRKSQRQNIQYF.

The chain has TRBV7-9 and TRBJ2-7; tentatively, D is TRBD2 (5 bases). The CDR3 is 15 residues long. The V gene lost 5 bases and the J gene lost 2 bases, with 16 bases spanning the gap. Germline V lookup: CDR1 SEHNR, CDR2 FQNEAQ (reference sequence). DNA for the CDR3: TGTGCCAGCAGCGCGGCGGGTTGGCCAACCTACGAGCAGTACGTC. Translated, it gives CASSAAGWPTYEQYV.

The V and J genes are TRBV19 and TRBJ1-1; a weak D match, TRBD1 (5 bases). CDR3 length: 14 amino acids. Germline V gives CDR1 LNHDA, CDR2 SQIVND (reference sequence). Trimming stripped 6 bases from V and 5 bases from J, with 16 bases between. The CDR3 nucleotides are TGTGCCAGTAGGGTCGAGGGACCTTGGACTGAAGCTTTCTTT. Its translation: CASRVEGPWTEAFF.

The V call is TRBV28, the J call TRBJ2-7, with 7 positions matching TRBD2. CDR3 length: 15 residues. Germline V gene lookup returns CDR1 MDHEN and CDR2 SYDVKM. The ends lost 10 bases at V and 0 bases at J; junction bases unmatched: 12. The CDR3 is CAIMRGGDPSYEQYF. For the CDR3, the DNA is TGTGCCATTATGAGGGGAGGGGATCCCTCCTACGAGCAGTACTTC.

The J gene is TRBJ1-2, the V gene TRBV5-6; tentative D call: TRBD1 (6 bases). V lost 1 base, J lost 8 bases, and 12 bases lay in between. Germline V gene sequence: CDR1 SGHDT, CDR2 YYEEEE. The CDR3 length is 13 residues. CDR3 sequence: CASSLLAGAGYTF. The CDR3 DNA reads TGTGCCAGCAGCTTGCTTGCAGGGGCCGGCTACACCTTC.

V usage is TRBV9 and J usage is TRBJ2-1, with TRBD2 matching over 10 bases. CDR1 SGDLS and CDR2 YYNGEE come from the germline V gene. The CDR3 is made up of 15 amino acids. V was clipped by 4 bases and J by 4 bases; unmatched bases: 5. CDR3 amino acids: CASSPGLAAYNEQFF. CDR3 nucleotides: TGTGCCAGCAGCCCAGGACTAGCGGCTTACAATGAGCAGTTCTTC.

CDR3 protein: CASSPDVGANVLTF. CDR3 DNA: TGTGCCAGCTCACCCGACGTTGGGGCCAACGTCCTGACTTTC. This chain joins TRBV18 and TRBJ2-6; D gene uncertain. Germline-derived CDR1 and CDR2 are KGHSH and LQKENI. The CDR3 is 14 residues long. V shed 3 bases and J shed 3 bases, with 6 bases lying between them.

V is TRBV18 and J is TRBJ2-3; D may correspond to TRBD1 or TRBD2 (6 bases each). Trimming pared 2 bases from V and 6 bases from J, leaving 12 bases between. Germline V gene lookup returns CDR1 KGHSH and CDR2 LQKENI. The CDR3 spans 14 residues. The DNA of the CDR3 is TGTGCCAGCTCACCAGGCCAGGGGACTGATACGCAGTATTTT. Amino acids: CASSPGQGTDTQYF.

This chain uses TRBV5-1 with TRBJ1-1; a weak D match, TRBD1 (5 bases). Trimming stripped 3 bases from V and 1 base from J, with 7 bases between. The CDR3 is made up of 13 amino acids. Germline values: CDR1 SGHRS, CDR2 YFSETQ. This CDR3 is CASSWGPNTEAFF. The CDR3 nucleotides are TGCGCCAGCAGCTGGGGACCGAACACTGAAGCTTTCTTT.

This chain uses TRBV5-1 with TRBJ1-1; perhaps TRBD1 as D (5 bases). From germline, CDR1 is SGHRS and CDR2 YFSETQ. This CDR3 has 17 amino acids. V was trimmed by 5 bases and J by 4 bases, leaving 24 bases between them. The CDR3 sequence: CASRRDPQGQGGTEAFF. The CDR3, as DNA: TGCGCCAGCAGACGCGATCCCCAGGGTCAGGGAGGCACTGAAGCTTTCTTT.

This rearrangement joins TRBV11-2 to TRBJ1-4; D uncertain. The CDR3 spans 15 residues. Trimming left V 5 bases short and J 0 bases short, with 10 bases between. Looked up from germline, CDR1 is SGHAT and CDR2 is FQNNGV. The CDR3 is CASSASYATNEKLFF. The CDR3 DNA follows: TGTGCCAGCAGCGCATCATATGCAACTAATGAAAAACTGTTTTTT.

The chain recombines TRBV20-1 with TRBJ1-3; no clear D gene. Per germline, CDR1 DFQATT and CDR2 SNEGSKA (reference sequence). CDR3 length equals 16 residues. Trimming took off 3 bases at V and 0 bases at J, with 15 bases between the two ends. The CDR3 nucleotides are TGCAGTGCTAGTTCTGTAGGGTGGAACTCTGGAAACACCATATATTTT. It codes for CSASSVGWNSGNTIYF.

This chain links TRBV29-1 with TRBJ2-2; 11 bases map to TRBD1. Germline-derived CDR1 and CDR2 are SQVTM and ANQGSEA. The CDR3 length is 14 residues. V was clipped by 5 bases and J by 3 bases; unmatched bases: 2. CDR3 in DNA: TGCAGCGTTCGGGACAGGGGGGACACCGGGGAGCTGTTTTTT. Its translation is CSVRDRGDTGELFF.

This clone was picked up a small number of times. The CDR3 loop reads CASSQGGRADHYEQYV. The CDR3 bases are TGTGCCAGCAGCCAAGGGGGGCGGGCTGACCACTACGAGCAGTACGTC. The J gene is TRBJ2-7, the V gene TRBV3-1 (or the pseudogene TRBV3-2), with D perhaps matching TRBD1 (6 bases). Trimming took off 1 base at V and 3 bases at J, with 16 bases between the two ends. The CDR3 loop spans 16 amino acids. The germline V gene encodes CDR1 LGHDT and CDR2 YNNKEL (reference sequence).

The chain uses TRBV7-9 and TRBJ2-2; 14 positions agree with TRBD2. Germline CDR1 and CDR2: SEHNR and FQNEAQ (reference sequence). The CDR3 is made up of 16 amino acids. Trimming cost V 6 bases and J 3 bases; bases outside gene matches: 3. The CDR3 is CASSRTSGGYTGELFF. The DNA for the CDR3 is TGTGCCAGCAGTCGGACTAGCGGGGGGTACACCGGGGAGCTGTTTTTT.

This rearrangement joins TRBV7-9 to TRBJ1-1; TRBD1 matches at 7 bases. The CDR3 totals 14 residues. Trimming at V came to 5 bases and at J to 6 bases, leaving 9 bases not matched to a gene. Germline V gene lookup returns CDR1 SEHNR and CDR2 FQNEAQ (reference sequence). The CDR3 coding sequence is TGTGCCAGCAGCCTCCTACAGGGGCAAGCTGAAGCTTTCTTT. It yields the protein CASSLLQGQAEAFF.

The chain carries TRBV27 and TRBJ2-3, with 11 bases fitting TRBD2. From germline, CDR1 is MNHEY and CDR2 SMNVEV (reference sequence). The CDR3 runs to 16 residues. Losses at the gene ends were 4 bases for V and 3 bases for J; bases not matched to a gene: 6. The CDR3 nucleotides are TGTGCCAGCAGTTCCCTCACTAGCGGGAGAACAGATACGCAGTATTTT. Protein product: CASSSLTSGRTDTQYF.

CDR3 in amino acids: CAISLTPPGGELFF. The CDR3 DNA reads TGTGCCATCAGTTTGACTCCTCCCGGCGGGGAGCTGTTTTTT. The chain recombines TRBV10-3 with TRBJ2-2; unclear D gene. Trimming cost V 5 bases and J 7 bases, with 14 bases left between them. CDR1 and CDR2 from the germline V gene are ENHRY and SYGVKD. This CDR3 region has 14 residues.